This T cell receptor beta chain is from a study of CD8 T cells in ankylosing spondylitis (dated 2017 in TCRdb). With respect to the entire study: T cell receptor beta repertoires were profiled in healthy donors and ankylosing spondylitis patients so that disease-linked TCR variants could be found. Peripheral blood samples were taken, and synovial fluid was additionally collected from ankylosing spondylitis patients. The full study cohort was made up of under 30 ankylosing spondylitis patients and some 100 healthy donors.

TCRdb names Illumina HiSeq 2500 as the instrument used. Quantitative 5'-RACE with molecular barcodes was the method used to prepare the TCR beta libraries. Per the source publication's procedure: Disease-linked TCR variants were identified with a new computational method built on a probabilistic model of VDJ rearrangement. Starting from the raw public reads, TCRdb applied fastp trimming at Q25, assembled clones with MiXCR and retained in-frame beta chains. Every CDR3 protein is listed once, alongside the most common genes and DNA of its rows. Clone size and V and J calls follow TCRdb, not the original study. This sample has 200,000 to 250,000 distinct CDR3 sequences in its table, and approximately 7.4% of those were observed once. 14% of the sample lies in the top ten. What the authors observed across the whole study: Some motif variants had previously been reported in the synovial fluid and blood of reactive arthritis patients, which suggests shared mechanisms of disease initiation. Blood from ankylosing spondylitis patients appeared to be characterized by a TCR beta motif made up of several highly homologous amino acid variants. The disease-linked clones had a CD8+ phenotype and were found at relatively low frequencies in peripheral blood. The disease-linked clones were reported as significantly enriched in matched synovial fluid samples from ankylosing spondylitis patients.

The sample holds many counts of this clonotype. Its cognate antigen has yet to be identified. Per-base qualities were not stored, and no clone one base away is much larger. For CDR1 and CDR2, the germline V gene lists MDHEN and SYDVKM. The CDR3 starts with the cysteine, ends with the phenylalanine, and has 15 residues. The entry retains the CDR3 DNA only, 45 bases that are in frame from base 1. V and J lose 1 base and 2 bases, and a span of 12 bases separates them. The receptor was isolated from a male donor with ankylosing spondylitis. The V and J genes are TRBV28 and TRBJ2-7, with the D gene call left open. Material for sequencing was blood, either unsorted or a sorted T cell fraction (not recorded which). The CDR3 region has the sequence CASSLYQATAYEQYF. The base sequence is TGTGCCAGCAGTTTATACCAGGCGACTGCCTACGAGCAGTACTTC.